The present entry profiles one TCR beta chain with its context. What it recognizes is unknown. These data originate in a study of T cells in localized non-small cell lung cancer. General observations from the study: Uninvolved nearby lung showed the greatest T cell clonality, exceeding that found in tumor. The study linked higher blood T cell density to longer overall survival. Owing to sequencing of a solitary tumor region, heterogeneity cannot be discounted. Appearances in adjacent lung were noted for a median roughly 50 of the top 100 tumor clones.

TCRdb's table, derived via immunoSEQ multiplex PCR, lists solely in-frame clones and lacks some. The sample lists around 50,000 clones, about four fifths occurring once. Sequencing used peripheral blood, obtained before any cancer treatment. The clonotype originates from a female donor at least 60 years old with stage II squamous cell lung carcinoma.

This CDR3 reads CASGLVAGAQGNTIYF. CDR3 coding DNA: TGTGCTAGTGGTTTGGTCGCCGGGGCCCAAGGAAACACCATATATTTT. The rearrangement uses TRBV12-5 and TRBJ1-3; possible D gene TRBD1, 5 bases. The CDR3 is made up of 16 amino acids. V gave up 0 bases and J gave up 4 bases, with 13 bases separating them. Germline CDR1 and CDR2: LGHNT and FRNRAP.